This TCR beta chain was recorded in a study of cytomegalovirus exposure and HLA in healthy donors (TCRdb year 2017). In terms of the full investigation: According to a later analysis, the 120 validation repertoires were produced on the same platform as the 700 or so repertoires of the first cohort. The aim of the study was to test whether cataloging public T cell receptors could identify signatures of past pathogen exposure. A separate validation cohort of some 130 different subjects was used in addition to the roughly 700-subject first cohort. To predict cytomegalovirus infection status, the study brought together high-throughput TCR immunosequencing, statistical association of individual TCRs with disease status, and machine learning. The paper's findings and limits, for the study overall: According to the authors, the approach could potentially be generalized to other disease states and immunological phenotypes. Most TCR sequences were seen in very few donors, while some public TCRs were found in many individuals. In a later analysis, TCRs clustered in the first cohort were found to also tend to co-occur in the approximately 120 validation repertoires, with roughly 93% of cluster scores above 0. In the study, roughly 160 TCR beta chains were listed as associated with cytomegalovirus. Three of the identified cytomegalovirus-associated TCR beta chains were confirmed in vitro to be specific for cytomegalovirus antigens. All 120 or so repertoires were used to score co-occurrence in the validation cohort in a later analysis, because that analysis had no HLA typing for the cohort. In both the original and validation cohorts, the classifier was reported to diagnose cytomegalovirus status with high specificity and sensitivity.

The receptor library was made with the immunoSEQ multiplex PCR assay. The authors' analysis ran thus. A statistical classification framework was built for diagnosing cytomegalovirus status from the catalog of TCR beta chain sequences. TCRdb limited this immuneACCESS table to in-frame rearrangements with V and J called. A share of clones is missing; checked studies link under half to unresolved V genes, and the rest is unexplained. The D gene and trimming were derived from the DNA, and the V and J assignments and clone size from that table. This sample lists 100,000 to 150,000 clones; roughly nine tenths were detected once. 0.95% to 1.5% of the sample lies in the top ten. CDR1 and CDR2 (SGHVS, FQNEAQ) derive from the germline V gene. The cysteine opens and the phenylalanine closes a CDR3 of 18 amino acids. The kept DNA is CDR3 alone, 54 bases in frame from the first base. Clipping removes 5 bases from V and 4 bases from J, with 9 as the unmatched junction base count.

Separate from the approximately 700-subject first cohort, the validation cohort of around 130 subjects was the group to which the donors belonged. A remark on this clone: This receptor's antigen is unknown. The sample holds no much larger clone one base away, and base qualities are not on file.

Sequencing was performed on PBMCs. The rearrangement combines TRBV7-8 with TRBJ2-2; the junction holds 14 bases that match TRBD2. The clonotype comes from a young woman in good health and CMV-seronegative. Read as DNA, the sequence is TGTGCCAGCAGCCTAAGGACTAGCGGGGGGCCGGGCACCGGGGAGCTGTTTTTT. Its protein is CASSLRTSGGPGTGELFF.